The 30 T cell receptor beta chains presented below share a single source sample, sequenced in a study of T cells in Graves' hyperthyroidism and ophthalmopathy (dated by TCRdb to the late 2010s). Libraries were built with multiplex PCR. This sample was sequenced with an Illumina HiSeq 2000. The TCR beta CDR3 regions were amplified from RNA transcripts. The TCR CDR3 was subjected to a first round of RT-PCR using the HTBI primer set and the Qiagen OneStep RT-PCR kit. TCRdb trimmed the raw reads at Q25, called clones with MiXCR and kept productive beta chains. Every CDR3 protein is listed once, alongside the most common genes and DNA of its rows. This sample has under 350,000 distinct CDR3 sequences in its table, and roughly a fifth of those were observed once. The ten top clones hold over 40% of the sample. Material for sequencing was blood. The receptors derive from a woman aged 45-65 years with Graves' hyperthyroidism.

The chain has TRBV6-1 and TRBJ2-2; 9 positions match TRBD2. The CDR3 has 15 amino acids. Germline CDR1 reads MNHNS; CDR2 reads SASEGT. V trimming: 6 bases; J trimming: 7 bases; junction bases outside the gene matches: 9. The DNA of the CDR3 is TGTGCCAGCAGCCGAGGACTAGCGTTTCACGGGGAGCTGTTTTTT. It specifies CASSRGLAFHGELFF.

V and J are TRBV6-1 and TRBJ2-3; D gene uncertain. Trimming left V 4 bases short and J 4 bases short, with 6 bases between. Germline assignment: CDR1 MNHNS and CDR2 SASEGT. This CDR3 has 12 residues. Written as DNA, the CDR3 is TGTGCCAGCAGTGGCAGCGCAGATACGCAGTATTTT. It specifies CASSGSADTQYF.

In this sample, this clonotype turned up many times. The chain carries TRBV10-2 and TRBJ2-3; tentatively, D is TRBD1 or TRBD2 (6 bases each). The CDR3 is 15 residues long. V lost 3 bases and J 4 bases, leaving 14 bases between the germline ends. Germline lookup yields CDR1 WSHSY and CDR2 SAAADI. This CDR3 is CASSDRGRQSDTQYF. CDR3 nucleotide sequence: TGCGCCAGCAGTGATAGGGGGAGGCAGTCAGATACGCAGTATTTT.

This chain links TRBV12-3 or TRBV12-4 with TRBJ1-1; no reliable D call. Trimming took 6 bases from V and 4 from J, leaving 9 bases between them. There are 12 residues in the CDR3. DNA for the CDR3: TGTGCCAGCAGGGTCCCAGGCACTGAAGCTTTCTTT. This translates into CASRVPGTEAFF.

The V gene is TRBV10-1, the J gene TRBJ1-4; no definite D call. The CDR3 extends over 15 amino acids. The V end was cut by 5 bases, the J end by 3 bases, with 13 bases between. From germline, CDR1 is WNHNN and CDR2 SYGVQD (reference sequence). DNA for the CDR3: TGCGCCAGCAGTATTGGACGGAATCCTAATGAAAAACTGTTTTTT. Amino acid sequence: CASSIGRNPNEKLFF.

This clonotype has a handful of counts. The chain employs TRBV4-1 and TRBJ2-2; 12 nucleotides agree with TRBD2. Trimming at V came to 7 bases and at J to 6 bases, leaving 6 bases not matched to a gene. Per germline, CDR1 MGHRA and CDR2 YSYEKL. This CDR3 comprises 15 residues. CDR3 sequence: CASTLAGGVPGELFF. The CDR3 nucleotides are TGCGCCAGCACCCTAGCGGGAGGGGTCCCCGGGGAGCTGTTTTTT.

Concerning this clonotype: A much larger clone sits a single nucleotide away, making a read error possible. The chain has TRBV6-1 and TRBJ2-2; D gene unclear. The germline V and J ends were trimmed by 2 bases and 8 bases, with 6 bases remaining between them. The CDR3 length is 12 residues. Germline V gives CDR1 MNHNS, CDR2 SASEGT. The CDR3 region has the DNA TGTGCCAGCAGTGAACCGATGGGGGAGCTGTTTTTT. Encoded protein: CASSEPMGELFF.

The genes are TRBV3-1 and TRBJ2-1, with TRBD2 matching over 10 bases. The V gene's germline CDR1 is LGHDT and CDR2 YNNKEL (reference sequence). V was clipped by 3 bases and J by 11 bases; unmatched bases: 10. CDR3 length: 15 amino acids. The CDR3 loop reads CASSQAGASGGKQFF. The CDR3 coding sequence is TGTGCCAGCAGCCAGGCCGGAGCTAGCGGGGGTAAGCAGTTCTTC.

The chain combines TRBV4-2 with TRBJ1-5; D might be TRBD1 (6 bases). The CDR3 is made up of 18 amino acids. Germline lookup yields CDR1 LGHNA and CDR2 YNFKEQ. Deletions cut 0 bases from V and 2 bases from J, with 17 bases between. DNA for the CDR3: TGTGCCAGCAGCCAAGATCATGGGGGGGGCGAGGGCAATCAGCCCCAGCATTTT. It encodes CASSQDHGGGEGNQPQHF.

This clonotype was found many times. The gene calls are TRBV6-2 or TRBV6-3 and TRBJ2-1; D gene uncertain. This CDR3 has 13 residues. The germline V and J ends were trimmed by 6 bases and 7 bases, with 13 bases remaining between them. The germline gives CDR1 MNHEY, CDR2 SVGEGT. The CDR3 protein is CASSLTLGNEQFF. The DNA for the CDR3 is TGTGCCAGCAGCCTTACCCTCGGGAATGAGCAGTTCTTC.

This clonotype was recorded many times. The V gene is TRBV5-6, the J gene TRBJ2-5; D gene unclear. The germline V gene has CDR1 SGHDT and CDR2 YYEEEE. Trimming removed 2 bases from V and 4 bases from J, with 9 bases in between. The CDR3 runs to 13 residues. This CDR3 reads CASSLSRLETQYF. For the CDR3, the DNA is TGTGCCAGCAGCTTATCGAGGTTAGAGACCCAGTACTTC.

This clonotype showed up many times. J is TRBJ1-3 and V is TRBV24-1, with D hard to call. This CDR3 has 13 residues. CDR1 KGHDR and CDR2 SFDVKD come from the germline V gene. V was shortened by 4 bases and J by 2 bases, with 5 bases between the two germline ends. The CDR3 reads CATSEGTGNTIYF. CDR3 nucleotides: TGTGCCACCAGTGAAGGAACTGGAAACACCATATATTTT.

The sample holds many counts of this clonotype. The V call is TRBV7-9, the J call TRBJ1-3; the D gene is possibly TRBD1 (6 bases). The germline CDR1 and CDR2 sequences are SEHNR and FQNEAQ (reference sequence). This CDR3 region has 16 residues. V lost 0 bases to trimming and J lost 3 bases, with 12 bases between them. CDR3: CASSLALQGYGNTIYF. In DNA, the CDR3 is TGTGCCAGCAGCTTAGCGCTCCAGGGGTATGGAAACACCATATATTTT.

The chain employs TRBV5-6 and TRBJ2-1; the match to TRBD2 covers 8 bases. The CDR3 covers 15 residues. Germline V lookup: CDR1 SGHDT, CDR2 YYEEEE. Trimming cost V 6 bases and J 7 bases; bases outside gene matches: 12. DNA of the CDR3: TGTGCCAGCACCGGGACTAGGGTCTCCTTGAATGAGCAGTTCTTC. Translation: CASTGTRVSLNEQFF.

This clonotype appeared a few times. The V call is TRBV19, the J call TRBJ2-6; D gene ambiguous. Per germline, CDR1 LNHDA and CDR2 SQIVND (reference sequence). Trimming removed 3 bases from V and 2 bases from J, with 11 bases in between. This CDR3 is built from 16 residues. The CDR3: CASSIITATGANVLTF. The DNA for the CDR3 is TGTGCCAGTAGTATCATAACAGCTACTGGGGCCAACGTCCTGACTTTC. The full variable domain, its missing parts supplied by reference TRBV19 and TRBJ2-6, is DGGITQSPKYLFRKEGQNVTLSCEQNLNHDAMYWYRQDPGQGLRLIYYSQIVNDFQKGDIAEGYSVSREKKESFPLTVTSAQKNPTAFYLCASSIITATGANVLTFGAGSRLTVL.

This clonotype has just a few counts. The gene calls are TRBV20-1 and TRBJ2-1; 7 nucleotides align to TRBD2. This CDR3 comprises 14 residues. Germline V CDR1 and CDR2: DFQATT, SNEGSKA (reference sequence). V gave up 6 bases and J gave up 2 bases; unmatched junction bases: 7. The CDR3 DNA reads as TGCAGTGCCAAAGTCGGGACTACCTACAATGAGCAGTTCTTC. Its translation is CSAKVGTTYNEQFF.

In this sample, this clonotype turned up many times. The chain uses TRBV20-1 and TRBJ2-7; 11 positions match TRBD1. V dropped 2 bases and J dropped 1; count of bases not matched to a gene: 4. The V gene's germline CDR1 is DFQATT and CDR2 SNEGSKA (reference sequence). This CDR3 region has 15 residues. The CDR3 coding sequence is TGCAGTGCTAGATACCGGGACAGGGGGTCCTACGAGCAGTACTTC. This sequence encodes CSARYRDRGSYEQYF.

This clonotype occurred many times. The rearrangement uses TRBV7-9 and TRBJ2-5, with 14 bases matching TRBD2. Trimming cost V 5 bases and J 3 bases; bases outside gene matches: 8. Germline V lookup: CDR1 SEHNR, CDR2 FQNEAQ (reference sequence). The CDR3 totals 17 residues. CDR3 loop: CASSPRLAGGLKETQYF. The CDR3 nucleotides read TGTGCCAGCAGCCCGCGACTAGCGGGGGGGCTGAAAGAGACCCAGTACTTC.

This clonotype has just a few counts. The chain couples TRBV12-3 or TRBV12-4 to TRBJ2-1, with 9 bases that match TRBD2. This CDR3 is 15 amino acids long. The junction had 8 bases not matched to a gene; V was cut back by 7 bases and J by 4 bases. The CDR3 protein is CASIIGTSFYNEQFF. As DNA, the CDR3 is TGTGCCAGCATTATCGGGACTAGCTTTTACAATGAGCAGTTCTTC.

As concerns this clonotype: A read error is likely, as this CDR3 ends without the conserved phenylalanine or tryptophan. The chain recombines TRBV5-8 with TRBJ1-1; D gene ambiguous. The V end was cut by 4 bases, the J end by 1 base, with 8 bases between. Germline V CDR1 and CDR2: SGHTS, YDEGEE. The CDR3 has 13 residues. This CDR3 reads CASSLPWNTEAFL. CDR3 nucleotides: TGTGCCAGCAGCCTTCCGTGGAACACTGAAGCTTTCCTT.

This clonotype was seen ten or more times. The V and J genes are TRBV7-9 and TRBJ2-2; TRBD1 matches 10 bases. Germline-derived CDR1 and CDR2 are SEHNR and FQNEAQ (reference sequence). The CDR3 has 17 residues. Unmatched junction bases numbered 4, after V lost 1 base and J lost 2 bases. CDR3: CASSLGGTGENTGELFF. Here the CDR3 DNA reads TGTGCCAGCAGCTTAGGTGGGACAGGGGAAAACACCGGGGAGCTGTTTTTT. Variable domain in full (rest from reference TRBV7-9 and TRBJ2-2): DTGVSQNPRHKITKRGQNVTFRCDPISEHNRLYWYRQTLGQGPEFLTYFQNEAQLEKSRLLSDRFSAERPKGSFSTLEIQRTEQGDSAMYLCASSLGGTGENTGELFFGEGSRLTVL.

This clonotype was recorded at least ten times. The chain is built from TRBV6-1 and TRBJ1-2, with D maybe TRBD1 (6 bases). The CDR3 is 13 residues long. Germline loops: CDR1 MNHNS, CDR2 SASEGT. The V end was cut by 7 bases, the J end by 1 base, with 10 bases between. CDR3 residues: CASKFRGNYGYTF. The CDR3 bases are TGTGCCAGCAAGTTCAGGGGTAACTATGGCTACACCTTC.

DNA of the CDR3: TGTGCCAGCAGCGTAGCCCGGACAGGGGAGTCTGGAAACACCATATATTTT. Translation: CASSVARTGESGNTIYF. The chain couples TRBV9 to TRBJ1-3; 9 nucleotides agree with TRBD1. V was pared by 0 bases and J by 1 base, with 5 bases of the junction left unmatched. The length of the CDR3 is 17 residues. Looked up from germline, CDR1 is SGDLS and CDR2 is YYNGEE.

J is TRBJ2-7 and V is TRBV2, with D possibly TRBD2 on 5 matching bases. Germline V lookup: CDR1 SNHLY, CDR2 FYNNEI. The ends were cut back, 2 bases at V and 2 bases at J, with 10 bases in the middle. This CDR3 is built from 14 residues. As DNA, the CDR3 is TGTGCCAGCAGTGAAAGGTTCGGGGCCTACGAGCAGTACTTC. Encoded protein: CASSERFGAYEQYF. The entire variable domain, with the rest obtained from reference TRBV2 and TRBJ2-7, is as follows: EPEVTQTPSHQVTQMGQEVILRCVPISNHLYFYWYRQILGQKVEFLVSFYNNEISEKSEIFDDQFSVERPDGSNFTLKIRSTKLEDSAMYFCASSERFGAYEQYFGPGTRLTVT.

This clonotype was recorded many times. The rearrangement uses TRBV28 and TRBJ1-2; the D is unclear. Germline-derived CDR1 and CDR2 are MDHEN and SYDVKM. Trimming removed 6 bases at V and 2 bases at J, with 10 bases between. The CDR3 runs to 13 residues. This CDR3 reads CASSPVVNYGYTF. CDR3 in DNA: TGTGCCAGCAGCCCCGTAGTAAACTATGGCTACACCTTC.

This clonotype was detected many times. V gene TRBV6-1 combines with J gene TRBJ2-5; possibly TRBD2 for D (6 bases). V shed 6 bases and J shed 1 base, with 9 bases lying between them. This CDR3 is built from 13 residues. Germline V CDR1 and CDR2: MNHNS, SASEGT. DNA of the CDR3: TGTGCCAGCAGGGTGGGACTCCAAGAGACCCAGTACTTC. Amino acid sequence: CASRVGLQETQYF.

The chain joins TRBV2 to TRBJ1-2; 7 bases are a match to TRBD1. V lost 4 bases and J lost 1; bases outside the gene matches: 3. CDR1 and CDR2 from the germline V gene are SNHLY and FYNNEI. The CDR3 is made up of 14 amino acids. As DNA, the CDR3 is TGTGCCAGCAGTGGGACAGGCTATAACTATGGCTACACCTTC. Amino acids: CASSGTGYNYGYTF.

This clonotype was recorded many times. This rearrangement joins TRBV20-1 to TRBJ2-1, with 9 positions matching TRBD1. Germline-derived CDR1 and CDR2 are DFQATT and SNEGSKA (reference sequence). The V and J ends lost 6 bases and 4 bases, in that order; junction bases with no gene match: 19. The CDR3 has 18 residues. The CDR3 DNA follows: TGCAGTGCCGTTTCGGGACAGGGATTTAGGTTTAGTTACAATGAGCAGTTCTTC. Amino acids: CSAVSGQGFRFSYNEQFF.

This clonotype occurred many times. The chain recombines TRBV4-1 with TRBJ2-5; D possibly corresponds to TRBD1 (5 bases). The CDR3 sequence is 15 residues long. V dropped 4 bases and J dropped 4 bases, with 16 bases sitting between them. Germline assignment: CDR1 MGHRA and CDR2 YSYEKL. The DNA of the CDR3 is TGCGCCAGCAGCCGACCAGACAGACGGATAGAGACCCAGTACTTC. The encoded protein is CASSRPDRRIETQYF.

The chain employs TRBV20-1 and TRBJ1-2; D is possibly TRBD1 (6 bases). CDR1 is DFQATT, CDR2 SNEGSKA, per germline (reference sequence). The CDR3 contains 16 residues. The germline V and J ends were trimmed by 0 bases and 4 bases, with 18 bases remaining between them. CDR3 region: CSARDRRTALGYGYTF. In nucleotides, the CDR3 is TGCAGTGCTAGAGATCGAAGGACAGCCCTCGGCTATGGCTACACCTTC.